This is a list of T cell receptor beta chains from one sample in a study of cytomegalovirus exposure and HLA in healthy donors. Generated by immunoSEQ multiplex PCR, the TCRdb table keeps only in-frame clones and is missing some. The table lists under 200,000 clones, approximately 78% of them singletons. Sequenced input: PBMCs. The source of these receptors is a woman between 35 and 50 years old in good health and CMV-seronegative. Both conserved end residues are part of each CDR3. The D gene is left open where the match is weak. A row's size may be missing; if present it is once, few, many or a size class.

CDR3aa | CDR3nt | abundance | d_gene | j_gene | v_gene
CASSFEGAADTQYF | TGTGCCAGCAGCTTCGAAGGGGCCGCAGATACGCAGTATTTT | once | NA | TRBJ2-3 | TRBV11-3
CASSKALLVGGPSGNSPLHF | TGTGCCAGCAGCAAAGCGCTTTTAGTAGGGGGCCCTTCGGGTAATTCACCCCTCCACTTT | few | NA | TRBJ1-6 | TRBV21-1
CASSRDRNNEQFF | TGTGCCAGCAGCCGGGACAGAAACAATGAGCAGTTCTTC | NA | TRBD1 | TRBJ2-1 | TRBV5-4
CASSLLGQETQYF | TGTGCCAGCTCACTACTCGGCCAAGAGACCCAGTACTTC | NA | NA | TRBJ2-5 | TRBV18
CASSVGVGGDYGYTF | TGTGCCAGCAGCGTGGGGGTGGGGGGAGACTATGGCTACACCTTC | NA | NA | TRBJ1-2 | TRBV7-9
CASSLDTNTEAFF | TGTGCCAGCAGTTTAGACACGAACACTGAAGCTTTCTTT | NA | NA | TRBJ1-1 | TRBV28
CSVQTSGPTYEQYF | TGCAGCGTCCAGACTAGTGGGCCTACCTACGAGCAGTACTTC | NA | NA | TRBJ2-7 | TRBV29-1
CASRPGLSSGNTIYF | TGTGCCAGCAGGCCCGGTCTTAGCTCTGGAAACACCATATATTTT | once | NA | TRBJ1-3 | TRBV6-5
CASSRELKRESSYEQYF | TGCGCCAGCAGCCGGGAGCTTAAGCGGGAAAGCTCCTACGAGCAGTACTTC | NA | TRBD2 | TRBJ2-7 | TRBV5-1
CASSLIFRAGGVHGYTF | TGTGCCAGCAGCTTGATATTTCGGGCAGGGGGCGTACATGGCTACACCTTC | NA | TRBD1 | TRBJ1-2 | TRBV5-5
CASSEQGASGANVLTF | TGCGCCAGCAGCGAACAGGGGGCGAGTGGGGCCAACGTCCTGACTTTC | NA | TRBD1 | TRBJ2-6 | TRBV5-1
CASITGGDQPQHF | TGTGCCAGCATCACAGGGGGCGATCAGCCCCAGCATTTT | NA | TRBD1 | TRBJ1-5 | TRBV6-1
CASRGANYGYTF | TGTGCCAGCAGAGGGGCTAACTATGGCTACACCTTC | NA | NA | TRBJ1-2 | TRBV2
CARQGLSGNTIYF | TGTGCCAGACAGGGCCTCTCTGGAAACACCATATATTTT | NA | NA | TRBJ1-3 | TRBV2
CASSLRGNQETQYF | TGCGCCAGCAGCTTACGGGGGAATCAAGAGACCCAGTACTTC | NA | NA | TRBJ2-5 | TRBV5-1
CAISARTGGSNQPQHF | TGTGCCATCAGTGCCCGGACAGGGGGAAGCAATCAGCCCCAGCATTTT | NA | TRBD1 | TRBJ1-5 | TRBV10-3
CASAAGLGPPHEQFF | TGTGCCAGCGCAGCGGGGCTAGGGCCCCCACATGAGCAGTTCTTC | NA | TRBD2 | TRBJ2-1 | TRBV6-5
CASSSGLANEQFF | TGTGCCAGCAGCTCGGGGCTAGCGAATGAGCAGTTCTTC | once | NA | TRBJ2-1 | TRBV7-9
CASSEALGRVRSGYTF | TGTGCCAGCAGTGAAGCGCTAGGCAGGGTACGCTCTGGCTACACCTTC | NA | NA | TRBJ1-2 | TRBV6-1
CASSPLAGEVDTQYF | TGTGCCAGCTCACCACTAGCGGGGGAAGTAGATACGCAGTATTTT | NA | TRBD2 | TRBJ2-3 | TRBV18
CASSLADRDLYEQYF | TGCGCCAGCAGCTTGGCAGACAGGGACCTATACGAGCAGTACTTC | NA | TRBD1 | TRBJ2-7 | TRBV5-1
CASSLWQGGNEQYF | TGTGCCAGCAGCTTATGGCAGGGAGGGAACGAGCAGTACTTC | NA | TRBD2 | TRBJ2-7 | TRBV5-6
CASSYPFGPGYNEQFF | TGTGCCAGCAGCTACCCTTTCGGCCCGGGGTACAATGAGCAGTTCTTC | NA | NA | TRBJ2-1 | TRBV13
CASSEGAYGYTF | TGTGCCAGCAGCGAGGGGGCCTATGGCTACACCTTC | NA | TRBD1 | TRBJ1-2 | TRBV5-6
CASSAQGARSNQPQHF | TGTGCCAGCAGTGCACAGGGGGCGCGGAGCAATCAGCCCCAGCATTTT | NA | TRBD1 | TRBJ1-5 | TRBV2
CASSTGTGWTGELFF | TGTGCCAGCAGTACCGGGACAGGGTGGACCGGGGAGCTGTTTTTT | once | TRBD1 | TRBJ2-2 | TRBV28
CASSGTGLYGYTF | TGTGCCAGCAGTGGGACAGGACTTTATGGCTACACCTTC | NA | TRBD1 | TRBJ1-2 | TRBV2
CSVSWGGEENIQYF | TGCAGCGTGTCATGGGGGGGAGAGGAAAACATTCAGTACTTC | NA | TRBD2 | TRBJ2-4 | TRBV29-1
CASSETRANEKLFF | TGCGCCAGCAGTGAGACCCGGGCTAATGAAAAACTGTTTTTT | NA | NA | TRBJ1-4 | TRBV10-2
CASSPTQGSSTDTQYF | TGTGCCAGCTCACCTACCCAGGGATCTAGCACAGATACGCAGTATTTT | NA | NA | TRBJ2-3 | TRBV18
CAISDRAQQPQHF | TGTGCCATCAGTGACAGGGCACAGCAGCCCCAGCATTTT | NA | NA | TRBJ1-5 | TRBV10-3
CASSLLDRGSETQYF | TGTGCCAGCAGCCTACTGGACAGGGGCTCTGAGACCCAGTACTTC | NA | TRBD1 | TRBJ2-5 | TRBV5-6
CASSSPPLAGAFTDTQYF | TGTGCCAGCAGTTCACCGCCTCTAGCGGGGGCCTTCACAGATACGCAGTATTTT | NA | TRBD2 | TRBJ2-3 | TRBV27
CASSGSGNIQYF | TGTGCCAGCAGTGGCAGTGGAAACATTCAGTACTTC | NA | NA | TRBJ2-4 | TRBV2
CASKKGMSDRLNTEAFF | TGTGCCAGCAAGAAGGGAATGTCAGACAGATTGAACACTGAAGCTTTCTTT | NA | NA | TRBJ1-1 | TRBV5-4
CASSSVQGSGSPLHF | TGCGCCAGCAGCTCGGTACAGGGCTCCGGCTCACCCCTCCACTTT | once | NA | TRBJ1-6 | TRBV5-1
CASSFGQGNQPQHF | TGTGCCAGCAGCTTTGGACAGGGGAATCAGCCCCAGCATTTT | NA | TRBD1 | TRBJ1-5 | TRBV7-9
CASSPGLLYQETQYF | TGTGCCAGCAGTCCGGGACTTTTGTACCAAGAGACCCAGTACTTC | NA | NA | TRBJ2-5 | TRBV28
CASSLLRQVPYEQYF | TGTGCCAGCAGTTTGCTACGACAGGTCCCCTACGAGCAGTACTTC | NA | NA | TRBJ2-7 | TRBV6-1
CASSQKGGGGRPDGNTIYF | TGCGCCAGCAGCCAAAAAGGGGGAGGGGGGAGACCTGATGGAAACACCATATATTTT | few | NA | TRBJ1-3 | TRBV4-1
CASRDDGDTIYF | TGTGCCAGCAGAGACGACGGGGACACCATATATTTT | NA | NA | TRBJ1-3 | TRBV6-5
CASSSQGASSEQYF | TGCGCCAGCAGCTCCCAGGGGGCGAGTTCTGAGCAGTACTTC | NA | TRBD1 | TRBJ2-5 | TRBV5-1
CASSLEGLGGYNEQFF | TGTGCCAGCAGCTTAGAGGGACTAGGAGGCTACAATGAGCAGTTCTTC | few | TRBD2 | TRBJ2-1 | TRBV11-3
CASWEREQYF | TGTGCCAGCTGGGAGAGGGAGCAGTACTTC | many | NA | TRBJ2-7 | TRBV6-1
CASSLGLASGSFGETQYF | TGTGCCAGCAGCCTTGGACTGGCTAGCGGGTCCTTTGGGGAGACCCAGTACTTC | once | TRBD2 | TRBJ2-5 | TRBV7-8
CASSLRGSLTEAFF | TGCGCCAGCAGCTTAAGGGGATCTCTCACTGAAGCTTTCTTT | NA | NA | TRBJ1-1 | TRBV5-1
CASSDPGEMNTEAFF | TGTGCCAGCAGCGACCCGGGGGAGATGAACACTGAAGCTTTCTTT | NA | NA | TRBJ1-1 | TRBV2
CATTGGGTVYGYTF | TGTGCCACTACCGGCGGGGGAACAGTGTATGGCTACACCTTC | NA | NA | TRBJ1-2 | TRBV18